This TCR beta chain was captured in a study of identifying expanded T cells in peripheral blood. Worth noting for this clone: Its antigen is unidentified.

Trimming at V came to 6 bases and at J to 0 bases, leaving 4 bases not matched to a gene. The CDR3 totals 14 residues. In germline, CDR1 is SGDLS, CDR2 YYNGEE. Sequenced by immunoSEQ multiplex PCR; TCRdb stores in-frame clones only, minus some. The sample lists about 97,000 clones, 70% to 90% occurring once. Broader study findings: Clone count variance between roughly 2-week samples rose with total template count.

V gene TRBV9 combines with J gene TRBJ2-3; TRBD1 agrees at 7 bases. This receptor was identified in a person aged 18 to 75 in good health. Sequenced material: blood. In nucleotides, the CDR3 is TGTGCCAGCACCAGGGACAGTAGCACAGATACGCAGTATTTT. This codes for CASTRDSSTDTQYF.